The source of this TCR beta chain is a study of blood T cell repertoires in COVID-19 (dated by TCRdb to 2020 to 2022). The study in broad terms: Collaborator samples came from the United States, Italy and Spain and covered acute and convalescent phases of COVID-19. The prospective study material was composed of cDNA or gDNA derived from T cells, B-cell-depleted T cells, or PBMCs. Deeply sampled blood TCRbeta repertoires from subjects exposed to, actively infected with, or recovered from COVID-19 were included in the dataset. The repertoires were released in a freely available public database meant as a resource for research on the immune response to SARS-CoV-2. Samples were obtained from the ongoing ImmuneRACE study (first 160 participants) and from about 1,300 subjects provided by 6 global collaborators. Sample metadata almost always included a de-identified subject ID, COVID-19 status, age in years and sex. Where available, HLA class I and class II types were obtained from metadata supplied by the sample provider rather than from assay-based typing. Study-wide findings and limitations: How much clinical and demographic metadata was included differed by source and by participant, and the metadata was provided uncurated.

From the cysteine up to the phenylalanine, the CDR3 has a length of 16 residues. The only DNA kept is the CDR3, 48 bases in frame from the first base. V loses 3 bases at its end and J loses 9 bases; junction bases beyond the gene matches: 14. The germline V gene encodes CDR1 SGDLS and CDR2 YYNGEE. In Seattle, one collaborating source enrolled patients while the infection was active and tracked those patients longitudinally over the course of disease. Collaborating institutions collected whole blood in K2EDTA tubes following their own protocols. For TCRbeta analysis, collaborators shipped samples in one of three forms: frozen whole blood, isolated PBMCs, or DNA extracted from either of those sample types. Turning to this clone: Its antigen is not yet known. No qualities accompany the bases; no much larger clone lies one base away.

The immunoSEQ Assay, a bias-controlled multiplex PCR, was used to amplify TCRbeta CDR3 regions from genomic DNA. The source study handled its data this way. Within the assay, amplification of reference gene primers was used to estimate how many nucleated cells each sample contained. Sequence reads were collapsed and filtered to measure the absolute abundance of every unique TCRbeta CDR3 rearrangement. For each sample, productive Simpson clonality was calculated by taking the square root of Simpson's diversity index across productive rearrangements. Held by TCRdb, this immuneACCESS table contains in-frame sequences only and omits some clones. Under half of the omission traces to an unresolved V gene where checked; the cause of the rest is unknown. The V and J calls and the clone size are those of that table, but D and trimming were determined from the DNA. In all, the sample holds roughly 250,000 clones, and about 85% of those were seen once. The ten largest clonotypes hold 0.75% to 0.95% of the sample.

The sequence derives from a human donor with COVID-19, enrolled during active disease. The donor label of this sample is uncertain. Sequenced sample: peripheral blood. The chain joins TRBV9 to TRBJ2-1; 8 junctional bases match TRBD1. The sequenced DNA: TGTGCCAGCAGCGCCTCGGGGGCAGGGGGCTTGGGTGAGCAGTTCTTC. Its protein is CASSASGAGGLGEQFF.